A single sample is the source of the 4 T cell receptor beta chains below, sequenced in a study of blood T cells in healthy people across ages. PCR was performed a second time for roughly 7 to 11 cycles using a sample-barcoded 5' primer and a J-beta primer mix. TCRdb ran MiXCR on the 5' RACE reads and lists one entry per CDR3 protein. The sample includes around 1,900,000 distinct CDR3 sequences, around 40% of them seen just once. Sequencing was performed on blood. The receptors were gathered from a human donor in good health.

The rearrangement joins TRBV29-1 to TRBJ1-2; 7 bases fit TRBD1. V shed 7 bases, J shed 8 bases, and the junction held 10 bases outside the gene matches. CDR3 size: 12 residues. CDR1 and CDR2 from the germline V gene are SQVTM and ANQGSEA. The CDR3 region is CSALQGTRGYTF. CDR3 DNA sequence: TGCAGCGCATTACAGGGGACGCGAGGCTACACCTTC.

The chain has TRBV20-1 and TRBJ2-5, with 8 bases matching TRBD1. CDR1 is DFQATT and CDR2 is SNEGSKA in the germline V gene (reference sequence). CDR3 size: 14 residues. The ends lost 2 bases at V and 2 bases at J; junction bases unmatched: 4. Here the CDR3 DNA reads TGCAGTGCTAGACAGGGGGCTGGTCAAGAGACCCAGTACTTC. It encodes CSARQGAGQETQYF.

This clonotype was seen more than once but under ten times. This chain joins TRBV28 and TRBJ1-2; unclear D gene. The CDR3 extends over 14 amino acids. Trimming stripped 7 bases from V and 0 bases from J, with 12 bases between. The germline CDR1 and CDR2 sequences are MDHEN and SYDVKM. The CDR3 is CASTSVAANYGYTF. Written as DNA, the CDR3 is TGTGCCAGCACCTCCGTCGCCGCTAACTATGGCTACACCTTC.

CDR3 amino acids: CASSPRVRTGEGYTF. In DNA form, the CDR3 reads TGTGCCAGCAGTCCCCGGGTCCGGACAGGGGAAGGCTACACCTTC. The chain is built from TRBV12-3 or TRBV12-4 and TRBJ1-2, with 9 bases aligning to TRBD1. V lost 5 bases and J lost 8; bases outside the gene matches: 12. The CDR3 is 15 amino acids.